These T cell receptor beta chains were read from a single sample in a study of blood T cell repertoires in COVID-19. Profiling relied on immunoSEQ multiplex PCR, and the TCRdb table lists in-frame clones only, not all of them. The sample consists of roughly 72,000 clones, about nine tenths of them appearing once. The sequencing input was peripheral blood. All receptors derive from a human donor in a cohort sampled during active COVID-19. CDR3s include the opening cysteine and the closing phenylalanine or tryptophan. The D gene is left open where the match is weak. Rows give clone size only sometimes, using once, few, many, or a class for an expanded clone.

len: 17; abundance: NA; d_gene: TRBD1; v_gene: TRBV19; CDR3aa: CASSIQYRTGRTYEQYF
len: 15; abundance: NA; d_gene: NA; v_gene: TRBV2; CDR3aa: CASSEGDSSLYEQYF
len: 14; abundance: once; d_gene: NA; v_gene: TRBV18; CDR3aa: CASSPPRPDYEQYF
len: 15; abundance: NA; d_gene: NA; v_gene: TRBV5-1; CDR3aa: CASSMTASPGETQYF
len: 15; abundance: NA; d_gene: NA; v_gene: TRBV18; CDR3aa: CASSPPQAPYTEAFF
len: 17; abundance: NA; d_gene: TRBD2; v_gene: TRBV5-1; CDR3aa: CASSLESSGRTYNEQFF
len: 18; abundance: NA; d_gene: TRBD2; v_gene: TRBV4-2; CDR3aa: CASSQDWELAGGEDTQYF
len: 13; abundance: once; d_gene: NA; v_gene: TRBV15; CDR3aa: CATNGLAEETQYF
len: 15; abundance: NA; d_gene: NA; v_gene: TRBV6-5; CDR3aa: CASSSEVSGANVLTF
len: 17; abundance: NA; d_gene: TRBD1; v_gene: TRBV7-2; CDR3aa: CASSSTGPTHSGNTIYF
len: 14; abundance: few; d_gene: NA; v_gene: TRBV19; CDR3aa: CASSIGQLNQPQHF
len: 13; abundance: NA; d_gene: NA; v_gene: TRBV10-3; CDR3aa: CAIRPTREDTQYF
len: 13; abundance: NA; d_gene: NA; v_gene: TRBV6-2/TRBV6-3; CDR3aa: CASSYMSSYEQYF
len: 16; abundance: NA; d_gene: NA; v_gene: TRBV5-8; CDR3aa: CASSPQTALKHYGYTF
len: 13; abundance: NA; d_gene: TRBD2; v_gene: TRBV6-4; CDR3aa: CASRRGGGNEQYF
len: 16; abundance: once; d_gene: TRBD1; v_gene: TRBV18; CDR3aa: CASSLGQGTNTGELFF
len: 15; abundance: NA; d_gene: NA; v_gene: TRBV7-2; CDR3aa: CASSPFVGEGQPQHF
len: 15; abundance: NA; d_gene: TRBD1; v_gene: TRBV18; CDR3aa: CASSPDRVSYNEQFF
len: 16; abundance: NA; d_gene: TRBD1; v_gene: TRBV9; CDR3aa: CASSLTTGVEVGELFF
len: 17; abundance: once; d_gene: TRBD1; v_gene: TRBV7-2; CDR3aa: CASSSIQGQEENTEAFF
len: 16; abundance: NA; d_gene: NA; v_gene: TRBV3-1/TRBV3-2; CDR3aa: CASSQALTAGNYGYTF
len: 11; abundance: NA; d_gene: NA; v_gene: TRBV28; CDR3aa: CASSRPDTQYF
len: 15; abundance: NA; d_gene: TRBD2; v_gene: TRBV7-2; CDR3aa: CALLAGGSNTGELFF
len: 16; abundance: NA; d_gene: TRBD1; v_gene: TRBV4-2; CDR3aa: CASSPGTGDFQETQYF
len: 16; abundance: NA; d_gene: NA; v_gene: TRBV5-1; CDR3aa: CASSLAGRGLGSPLHF
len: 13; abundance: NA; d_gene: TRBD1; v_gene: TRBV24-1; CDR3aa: CATGGQGLETQYF
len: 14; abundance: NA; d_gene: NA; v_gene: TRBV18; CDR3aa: CASSPTTGSYEQYF
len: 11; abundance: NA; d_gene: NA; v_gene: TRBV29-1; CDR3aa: CSVEDSDGYTF
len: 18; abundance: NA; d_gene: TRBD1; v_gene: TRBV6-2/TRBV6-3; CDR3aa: CASSYAPGGTGDPYEQYF
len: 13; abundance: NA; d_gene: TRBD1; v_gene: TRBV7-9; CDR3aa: CASSTGTGSPSRF
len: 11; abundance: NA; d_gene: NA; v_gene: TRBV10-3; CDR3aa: CAISPETMQFF
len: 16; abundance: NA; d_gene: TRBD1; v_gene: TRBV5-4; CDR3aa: CASSWGTGNPNTEAFF
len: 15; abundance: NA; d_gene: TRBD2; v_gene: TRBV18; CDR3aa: CASTPRAGGQYEQYF
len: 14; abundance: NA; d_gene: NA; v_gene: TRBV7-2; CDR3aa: CASSPGGGGNTIYF
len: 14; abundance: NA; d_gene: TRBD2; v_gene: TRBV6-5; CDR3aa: CASSRSGGTYEQYF
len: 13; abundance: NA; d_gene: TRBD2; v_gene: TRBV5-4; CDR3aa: CATGAGDSDTQYF
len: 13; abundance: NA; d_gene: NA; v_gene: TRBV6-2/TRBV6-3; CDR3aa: CASSHPGDNEQYF
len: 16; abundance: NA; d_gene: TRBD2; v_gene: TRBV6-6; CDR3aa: CASSSTSGRSGNEQFF
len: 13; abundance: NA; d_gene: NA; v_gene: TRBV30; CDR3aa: CAWSVNTAYEQYF
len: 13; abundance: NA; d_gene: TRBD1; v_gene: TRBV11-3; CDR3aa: CASRSGQGYEQYF
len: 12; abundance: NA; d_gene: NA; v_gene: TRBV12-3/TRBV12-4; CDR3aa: CASSFLVNEQFF
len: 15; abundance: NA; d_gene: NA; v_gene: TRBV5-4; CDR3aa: CASSTNVLGVTEAFF
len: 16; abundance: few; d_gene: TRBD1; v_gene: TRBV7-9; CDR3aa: CASSLPVGQGDEKLFF
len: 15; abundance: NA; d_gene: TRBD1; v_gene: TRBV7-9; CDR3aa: CASSFGQGSYNEQFF
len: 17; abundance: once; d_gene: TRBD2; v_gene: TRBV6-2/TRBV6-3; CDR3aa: CASSYSWTSGRANEQFF
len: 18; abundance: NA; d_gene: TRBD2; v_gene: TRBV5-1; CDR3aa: CASSLRPAGGTNTGELFF
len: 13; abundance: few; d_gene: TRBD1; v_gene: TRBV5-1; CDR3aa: CASSAGQAYGYTF